A selection of T cell receptor beta chains follows, all from one sample in a study of blood T cell repertoires in COVID-19. Generated by immunoSEQ multiplex PCR, the TCRdb table keeps only in-frame clones and is missing some. The sample carries 110,000 or so clones, approximately 85% recorded once. Material: peripheral blood. Receptor source: a man in his forties or fifties with acute or convalescent COVID-19. Both conserved end residues are part of each CDR3. Fields, in order: CDR3 DNA, CDR3 protein, V gene, D gene, clone size, J gene. A D gene is named only where the DNA matches it firmly. Not every row has a clone size; where given, it reads once, few, many or a size class.

CDR3 DNA: TGTGCCAGCAGCTTAAGTGGGCCCACAGGGGAGCAGTTCTTC; CDR3 protein: CASSLSGPTGEQFF; V gene: TRBV7-3; D gene: NA; clone size: NA; J gene: TRBJ2-1
CDR3 DNA: TGCGCCAGCACCCGGAGGGACAGGAATGAAAAACTGTTTTTT; CDR3 protein: CASTRRDRNEKLFF; V gene: TRBV4-1; D gene: TRBD1; clone size: few; J gene: TRBJ1-4
CDR3 DNA: TGCGCCAGCAGCTCCGGGACAGAGAACACCGGGGAGCTGTTTTTT; CDR3 protein: CASSSGTENTGELFF; V gene: TRBV5-1; D gene: TRBD1; clone size: NA; J gene: TRBJ2-2
CDR3 DNA: TGTGCCAGCAGCCCGTCTAGCGCTTCCGGGGAGCTGTTTTTT; CDR3 protein: CASSPSSASGELFF; V gene: TRBV7-8; D gene: NA; clone size: NA; J gene: TRBJ2-2
CDR3 DNA: TGTGCCAGCAGCTTGGTTGGGGGGATAGGGAATTCACCCCTCCACTTT; CDR3 protein: CASSLVGGIGNSPLHF; V gene: TRBV5-5; D gene: NA; clone size: few; J gene: TRBJ1-6
CDR3 DNA: TGTGCCAGCAGATTACAGGGGGCAGGTGGAAACACCATATATTTT; CDR3 protein: CASRLQGAGGNTIYF; V gene: TRBV28; D gene: TRBD1; clone size: NA; J gene: TRBJ1-3
CDR3 DNA: TGTGCCAGCAGCGTGGATGGCGGGGCGACACAAGAGACCCAGTACTTC; CDR3 protein: CASSVDGGATQETQYF; V gene: TRBV9; D gene: NA; clone size: NA; J gene: TRBJ2-5
CDR3 DNA: TGTGCCAGCAGCTTAGCCGGGACAGGGGGCGCCACCGGGGAGCTGTTTTTT; CDR3 protein: CASSLAGTGGATGELFF; V gene: TRBV11-2; D gene: TRBD1; clone size: NA; J gene: TRBJ2-2
CDR3 DNA: TGTGCCAGCAGTGAAGCCAGCTACACCTTC; CDR3 protein: CASSEASYTF; V gene: TRBV6-1; D gene: NA; clone size: NA; J gene: TRBJ1-2
CDR3 DNA: TGTGCCAGCAGTGAGGGACAGGGGCAGGGACAATATGGCTACACCTTC; CDR3 protein: CASSEGQGQGQYGYTF; V gene: TRBV2; D gene: TRBD1; clone size: NA; J gene: TRBJ1-2
CDR3 DNA: TGTGCCATCAGTGCAGGGACAGGGGAGCTGGAGACCCAGTACTTC; CDR3 protein: CAISAGTGELETQYF; V gene: TRBV10-3; D gene: TRBD1; clone size: NA; J gene: TRBJ2-5
CDR3 DNA: TGTGCCAGCACTTATAGCGGGAGTGGGTTCTCCGGGGAGCTGTTTTTT; CDR3 protein: CASTYSGSGFSGELFF; V gene: TRBV9; D gene: TRBD2; clone size: NA; J gene: TRBJ2-2
CDR3 DNA: TGTGCCAGCAGTGAAGGGGGGAGGGGACATAATGAAAAACTGTTTTTT; CDR3 protein: CASSEGGRGHNEKLFF; V gene: TRBV2; D gene: NA; clone size: NA; J gene: TRBJ1-4
CDR3 DNA: TGTGCCAGCAGCGCCGGGAGGGACAGACCCTATCAGCCCCAGCATTTT; CDR3 protein: CASSAGRDRPYQPQHF; V gene: TRBV6-4; D gene: TRBD1; clone size: NA; J gene: TRBJ1-5
CDR3 DNA: TGTGCCAGCAGCTTAGGGGGACTAGCGGTCCAAGAGACCCAGTACTTC; CDR3 protein: CASSLGGLAVQETQYF; V gene: TRBV7-2; D gene: TRBD2; clone size: NA; J gene: TRBJ2-5
CDR3 DNA: TGTGCCAGCAGCTTAATCCCGACTAGCGGGGACAGAGATACGCAGTATTTT; CDR3 protein: CASSLIPTSGDRDTQYF; V gene: TRBV7-3; D gene: TRBD2; clone size: NA; J gene: TRBJ2-3
CDR3 DNA: TGTGCCAGCAGTTACGGGGAGTGGGAGACACAGCAGTACTTC; CDR3 protein: CASSYGEWETQQYF; V gene: TRBV6-2/TRBV6-3; D gene: NA; clone size: NA; J gene: TRBJ2-7
CDR3 DNA: TGTGCCACCAGTGAACCGGGACAGGGGGTATTAGGGCAGTACTTC; CDR3 protein: CATSEPGQGVLGQYF; V gene: TRBV24-1; D gene: TRBD1; clone size: NA; J gene: TRBJ2-7
CDR3 DNA: TGTGCCAGCAGCCCCCGGGACAGCCAGACCCAGTACTTC; CDR3 protein: CASSPRDSQTQYF; V gene: TRBV11-2; D gene: TRBD1; clone size: once; J gene: TRBJ2-5
CDR3 DNA: TGTGCCATCAGTGAGGCCATGGGGGGGGTAAATTCACCCCTCCACTTT; CDR3 protein: CAISEAMGGVNSPLHF; V gene: TRBV10-3; D gene: NA; clone size: NA; J gene: TRBJ1-6
CDR3 DNA: TGTGCCAGCAGCACAACTAGCGGGAGGAACCAAGAGACCCAGTACTTC; CDR3 protein: CASSTTSGRNQETQYF; V gene: TRBV9; D gene: TRBD2; clone size: NA; J gene: TRBJ2-5
CDR3 DNA: TGCGCCAGCAGTGAGAACAGGGAACTCACCTACGAGCAGTACTTC; CDR3 protein: CASSENRELTYEQYF; V gene: TRBV10-1; D gene: NA; clone size: NA; J gene: TRBJ2-7
CDR3 DNA: TGTGCCAGCAGTCTAAGACAGGGGGTGAACACTGAAGCTTTCTTT; CDR3 protein: CASSLRQGVNTEAFF; V gene: TRBV6-5; D gene: TRBD1; clone size: NA; J gene: TRBJ1-1
CDR3 DNA: TGTGCCAGTAGTATAAGTGGAGCGGGCCATGGGAATGAGCAGTTCTTC; CDR3 protein: CASSISGAGHGNEQFF; V gene: TRBV19; D gene: NA; clone size: NA; J gene: TRBJ2-1
CDR3 DNA: TGCGCCAGCAGCCAAGATCCTGGCGGGAGCGTCTCCTACGAGCAGTACTTC; CDR3 protein: CASSQDPGGSVSYEQYF; V gene: TRBV4-1; D gene: TRBD2; clone size: NA; J gene: TRBJ2-7
CDR3 DNA: TGTGCCAGCAGTTACCCCGGACAGGTCAACACTGAAGCTTTCTTT; CDR3 protein: CASSYPGQVNTEAFF; V gene: TRBV6-5; D gene: TRBD1; clone size: NA; J gene: TRBJ1-1
CDR3 DNA: TGTGCCAGCAGCCAAGATGACAGGCCAATTCGGGACACTGAAGCTTTCTTT; CDR3 protein: CASSQDDRPIRDTEAFF; V gene: TRBV3-1/TRBV3-2; D gene: NA; clone size: NA; J gene: TRBJ1-1
CDR3 DNA: TGTGCCAGCAGCGTGAGCGGGAGAAGGGCCGGGGAGCTGTTTTTT; CDR3 protein: CASSVSGRRAGELFF; V gene: TRBV9; D gene: TRBD2; clone size: NA; J gene: TRBJ2-2
CDR3 DNA: TGTGCCAGCAGCACCACCCAGGGGGCGGTTTCACCCCTCCACTTT; CDR3 protein: CASSTTQGAVSPLHF; V gene: TRBV7-8; D gene: TRBD1; clone size: NA; J gene: TRBJ1-6
CDR3 DNA: TGCGCCAGCAGTTCCACGGGGGCCGGGGAGCTGTTTTTT; CDR3 protein: CASSSTGAGELFF; V gene: TRBV5-1; D gene: NA; clone size: few; J gene: TRBJ2-2
CDR3 DNA: TGTGCCAGCAGCCAAGACAGTGAGGGGGTGAACACTGAAGCTTTCTTT; CDR3 protein: CASSQDSEGVNTEAFF; V gene: TRBV3-1/TRBV3-2; D gene: NA; clone size: NA; J gene: TRBJ1-1
CDR3 DNA: TGTGCCAGCAGCCGACAGGGTGGTTACGAGCAGTACTTC; CDR3 protein: CASSRQGGYEQYF; V gene: TRBV13; D gene: TRBD1; clone size: NA; J gene: TRBJ2-7
CDR3 DNA: TGTGCCAGCAGCCCTGGGACAGAGTATGGCTACACCTTC; CDR3 protein: CASSPGTEYGYTF; V gene: TRBV5-6; D gene: TRBD1; clone size: NA; J gene: TRBJ1-2
CDR3 DNA: TGTGCCAGCTCACCCTCCGTCGGACAGGGGTATGGCTACACCTTC; CDR3 protein: CASSPSVGQGYGYTF; V gene: TRBV18; D gene: TRBD1; clone size: NA; J gene: TRBJ1-2
CDR3 DNA: TGTGCCAGTAGTATGGACTCAGTACCGGAGACCCAGTACTTC; CDR3 protein: CASSMDSVPETQYF; V gene: TRBV19; D gene: NA; clone size: NA; J gene: TRBJ2-5
CDR3 DNA: TGTGCCAGCAGCCCCCAACTGGAGAGCTCCTACAATGAGCAGTTCTTC; CDR3 protein: CASSPQLESSYNEQFF; V gene: TRBV9; D gene: NA; clone size: NA; J gene: TRBJ2-1
CDR3 DNA: TGTGCCAGCAGTAGACAGTACAGCAATCAGCCCCAGCATTTT; CDR3 protein: CASSRQYSNQPQHF; V gene: TRBV3-1/TRBV3-2; D gene: NA; clone size: NA; J gene: TRBJ1-5
CDR3 DNA: TGTGCCAGCAGCCGGGTCATAGGGGACTCGCAGCCCCAGCATTTT; CDR3 protein: CASSRVIGDSQPQHF; V gene: TRBV5-6; D gene: NA; clone size: few; J gene: TRBJ1-5